A selection of T cell receptor beta chains follows, all from one sample in a study of CD8+CD57+ T cells in acquired aplastic anemia. TCRdb reprocessed the reads with MiXCR, giving one entry per CDR3 protein. Among 120,000 or so distinct CDR3 sequences listed, 40% were seen once. Sequencing was carried out using sorted CD4+, CD8+, or CD8+CD57+ T cells (not recorded which) from PBMCs. Source of these receptors: a human donor with aplastic anemia. CDR3s include the opening cysteine and the closing phenylalanine or tryptophan. The D gene is left open where the match is weak. For some rows the clone size is stated as once, few or many, or as a class when expanded; others skip it.

D gene	J gene	clone size	V gene	CDR3 DNA	CDR3 protein
TRBD1	TRBJ1-1	-	TRBV10-2	TGCGCCAGCAGTGATCAAATCAGGGGGACTGAAGCTTTCTTT	CASSDQIRGTEAFF
TRBD1	TRBJ1-1	-	TRBV25-1	TGTGCCAGCAGTGAATATGGGACAGGAGAGCGGGGCACTGAAGCTTTCTTT	CASSEYGTGERGTEAFF
TRBD2	TRBJ2-7	medium-sized	TRBV2	TGTGCCAGCAGTGCCACTGCCGGGACTAGGGGCGAGCAGTACTTC	CASSATAGTRGEQYF
TRBD2	TRBJ2-1	many	TRBV7-2	TGTGCCAGCAGCTGGACTAGCGGGGGTGTCTCCTACAATGAGCAGTTCTTC	CASSWTSGGVSYNEQFF
-	TRBJ1-1	-	TRBV28	TGTGCCAGCGGGAGGGCTGAAGCTTTCTTT	CASGRAEAFF
TRBD1	TRBJ2-4	many	TRBV11-2	TGTGCCAGCAGCTCCCGACAGGGGACGGCCAAAAACATTCAGTACTTC	CASSSRQGTAKNIQYF
TRBD1	TRBJ2-7	-	TRBV4-1	TGCGCCAGCAGCCAAGGACAGGGGGCCAACTACGAGCAGTACTTC	CASSQGQGANYEQYF
-	TRBJ2-7	-	TRBV19	TGTGCCAGTTGTATCGAAGGAAACCTTTACGAGCAGTACTTC	CASCIEGNLYEQYF
TRBD1	TRBJ1-2	once	TRBV19	TGTGCCAGTAGTTCTGGACAGGCTCTCTATGGCTACACCTTC	CASSSGQALYGYTF
-	TRBJ1-2	-	TRBV9	TGTGCCAGCATCGTCGGACCGTCCTATTCTGGCTACACCTTC	CASIVGPSYSGYTF
-	TRBJ1-6	-	TRBV19	TGTGCCTGGATACAGGGTTATCCGAATTCACCCCTCCACTTT	CAWIQGYPNSPLHF
-	TRBJ2-2	many	TRBV2	TGTGCCAGCAGGTCCGCAGGGTACACCGGGGAGCTGTTTTTT	CASRSAGYTGELFF
TRBD2	TRBJ2-5	many	TRBV4-2	TGTGCCAGCAGCCAAGAACGCTATTCTAGGACTAGCGTCCAAGAGACCCAGTACTTC	CASSQERYSRTSVQETQYF
-	TRBJ1-6	few	TRBV9	TGTGCCAGCAGCGGACAGATCGATAATTCACCCCTCCACTTT	CASSGQIDNSPLHF
-	TRBJ1-1	-	TRBV5-1	TGCGCCGGCAGAAGGGGGACGCGACAAACTGAACAAAATGAAGCTTTCTTT	CAGRRGTRQTEQNEAFF
TRBD1	TRBJ2-7	-	TRBV24-1	TGTGCCAGCAGTCCAGGGACAGGGGGCAACGAGCAGTACTTC	CASSPGTGGNEQYF
-	TRBJ1-5	many	TRBV7-2	TGTGCCAGCAGCTTACAGGGACGGAGGAATCAGCCCCAGCATTTT	CASSLQGRRNQPQHF
-	TRBJ2-7	many	TRBV15	TGTGCCACCAGCAGGGGAACAGGGTGGAGGTTCGACGAGCAGTACTTC	CATSRGTGWRFDEQYF
-	TRBJ2-5	-	TRBV28	TGTGCCAGCAGTTTTAGGGGGGGCCAAGAGACCCAGTACTTC	CASSFRGGQETQYF
-	TRBJ1-2	-	TRBV7-8	TGTGCCAGCAGCTTAGAGGGTTCAGGGGTTTATGGCTACACCTTC	CASSLEGSGVYGYTF
-	TRBJ1-2	few	TRBV28	TGTGCCAGCAGTTTGGGCCTTAACTATGGCTACACCTTC	CASSLGLNYGYTF
-	TRBJ2-7	few	TRBV7-9	TGTGCCAGCAGCTTAGACTCGCGATACGAGCAGTACTTC	CASSLDSRYEQYF
-	TRBJ2-7	-	TRBV2	TGTGCCAGCACCTACAGGGATGAATACGAGCAGTACTTC	CASTYRDEYEQYF
TRBD1	TRBJ1-1	-	TRBV27	TGTGCCAGTGCCCGCACCGGGGGATGGGACAGCCTATCGAACACTGAAGCTTTCTTT	CASARTGGWDSLSNTEAFF
TRBD2	TRBJ2-5	-	TRBV3-1	TGTGCCAGCAGTCGACTAGCGGGGACACGGAGGGGGACCCAGTACTTC	CASSRLAGTRRGTQYF
-	TRBJ1-1	many	TRBV9	TGTGCCAGCAGCGTAGATGGGATCGGCACTGAAGCTTTCTTT	CASSVDGIGTEAFF
-	TRBJ1-2	few	TRBV24-1	TGTGCCACCAGTGATTTATCAGGGAATGGCTACACCTTC	CATSDLSGNGYTF
TRBD2	TRBJ2-5	many	TRBV7-9	TGTGCCAGCAGCCGGCAGCGGGGGGGCCGGGAGACCCAGTACTTC	CASSRQRGGRETQYF
-	TRBJ1-3	many	TRBV9	TGTGCCAGCAGCGTAGGGATCAGTGAGGTGGGAAACACCATATATTTT	CASSVGISEVGNTIYF
-	TRBJ1-5	many	TRBV2	TGTGCCAGCAGTCACCCGACAGGAGATGTGGGCAATCAGCCCCAGCATTTT	CASSHPTGDVGNQPQHF
-	TRBJ1-2	-	TRBV25-1	TGTGCCAGCAAGGCGTATACAGCAAACTATGGCTACACCTTC	CASKAYTANYGYTF
-	TRBJ1-1	-	TRBV3-1	TGTGCCAGCAGCCATCCGGGAGGCGGCACTGAAGCTTTCTTT	CASSHPGGGTEAFF
-	TRBJ1-5	-	TRBV6-2/TRBV6-3	TGTGCCAGCAGTCCCCAGGGACTTAGCAATCAGCCCCAGCATTTT	CASSPQGLSNQPQHF
-	TRBJ2-7	many	TRBV29-1	TGCAGCGTTCCTAAGGAGGGGGCAGGGGAGCAGTACTTC	CSVPKEGAGEQYF
-	TRBJ1-1	many	TRBV19	TGTGCCAGTAGCCGACAGACTTCCCTTGAAGCTTTCTTT	CASSRQTSLEAFF
-	TRBJ2-5	-	TRBV7-2	TGTGCCAGCAGCCTCCGGGGACACTCGGAGACCCAGTACTTC	CASSLRGHSETQYF
TRBD1	TRBJ2-3	many	TRBV12-3/TRBV12-4	TGTGCCAGCAGTTTTTTCAGGGGGACAGATACGCAGTATTTT	CASSFFRGTDTQYF
-	TRBJ2-2	few	TRBV10-3	TGTGCCACCAACCCCGGCCGGAACACCGGGGAGCTGTTTTTT	CATNPGRNTGELFF
TRBD1	TRBJ1-6	few	TRBV6-1	TGTGCCAGCAGTCGTGGGACAGGCATGAGCTCCTATAATTCACCCCTCCACTTT	CASSRGTGMSSYNSPLHF
-	TRBJ1-1	few	TRBV6-5	TGTGCCAGCTCCCGGGGGGCGATTGGTGAAGCTTTCTTT	CASSRGAIGEAFF
TRBD2	TRBJ2-2	many	TRBV7-3	TGTGCCAGCAGCCCCTTCGGGACTAGCGGGGAGCTGTTTTTT	CASSPFGTSGELFF
-	TRBJ1-2	many	TRBV14	TGTGCCAGCAGCCAAGAAGGTCGGGGGCAGGGTGGCTACACCTTC	CASSQEGRGQGGYTF
-	TRBJ1-1	many	TRBV7-2	TGTGCCAGCCGACAGTTCACTGAAGCTTTCTTT	CASRQFTEAFF
TRBD2	TRBJ2-5	few	TRBV12-3/TRBV12-4	TGTGCCAGCAGTTTAGAGGTAGCGGGGGGCCGATTTCAAGAGACCCAGTACTTC	CASSLEVAGGRFQETQYF
-	TRBJ2-3	many	TRBV7-2	TGTGCCAGCAGCCCACAGGCCCTAAGCGGGTGGGGGGCGCAGTATTTT	CASSPQALSGWGAQYF
-	TRBJ2-5	many	TRBV5-1	TGCGCCAGCAGCTTGTCAGAGGGGACCCAGTACTTC	CASSLSEGTQYF
-	TRBJ2-1	-	TRBV29-1	TGCAGCGTGAACGTTGGAACGTATGAGCAGTTCTTC	CSVNVGTYEQFF
TRBD1	TRBJ1-2	-	TRBV7-3	TGTGCCAGCAGATCGGGAGGGACAGATGAGGGCTACACCTTC	CASRSGGTDEGYTF
TRBD1	TRBJ2-1	-	TRBV18	TGTGCCAGCTCACCACCGGGACAGGGAATCGGGAATGAGCAGTTCTTC	CASSPPGQGIGNEQFF
-	TRBJ1-1	few	TRBV27	TGTGCCAGCAGTTTAGGGTGGGGTCGGACTGAAGCTTTCTTT	CASSLGWGRTEAFF
-	TRBJ2-7	-	TRBV20-1	TGCAGTGCTAGAGATTGGCAGGACTACGAGCAGTACTTC	CSARDWQDYEQYF
TRBD1	TRBJ1-2	-	TRBV4-3	TGCGCCAGCAGCCAAGAGGGGGGACAGGGAAGTATCTATGGCTACACCTTC	CASSQEGGQGSIYGYTF
-	TRBJ1-1	many	TRBV5-6	TGTGCCAGCAGCTTGGGGCAGATTGAAGCTTTCTTT	CASSLGQIEAFF
-	TRBJ1-2	few	TRBV30	TGTGCCTGGAGTGTAGCGGGGGTTAACTATGGCTACACCTTC	CAWSVAGVNYGYTF